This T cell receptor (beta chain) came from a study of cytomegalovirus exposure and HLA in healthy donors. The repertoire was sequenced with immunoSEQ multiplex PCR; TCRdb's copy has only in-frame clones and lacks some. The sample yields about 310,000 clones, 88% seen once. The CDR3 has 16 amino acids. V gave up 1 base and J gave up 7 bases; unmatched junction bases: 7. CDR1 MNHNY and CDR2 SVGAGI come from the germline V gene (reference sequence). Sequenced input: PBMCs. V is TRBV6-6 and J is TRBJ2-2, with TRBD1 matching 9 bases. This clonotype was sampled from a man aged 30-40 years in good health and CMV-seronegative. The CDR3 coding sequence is TGTGCCAGCAGTTACTTCCCGGGACAGGGTAACGGGGAGCTGTTTTTT. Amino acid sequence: CASSYFPGQGNGELFF.